This record looks at one T cell receptor (beta chain) sequence and its context. Its target is unknown. The sample is drawn from a study of OX40 agonist ivuxolimab in advanced cancers. Germline lookup yields CDR1 SGHVS and CDR2 FQNEAQ. V trimming: 5 bases; J trimming: 7 bases; junction bases outside the gene matches: 7. The CDR3 contains 16 residues. Study findings and constraints: Averaging showed that CD8+ T cells had more expanded clones than CD4+ did.

Some clones are missing from TCRdb's copy, which holds only in-frame ones; the method was immunoSEQ multiplex PCR. The repertoire holds tens of thousands of clones, with about 90% as singletons. The chain carries TRBV7-8 and TRBJ2-1, with TRBD2 matching over 14 bases. This clonotype was obtained from an adult with an advanced solid tumor such as melanoma, head and neck, liver or kidney cancer. The specimen comprised CD4+ or CD8+ T cells sorted from blood, sampled in a trial of the OX40 agonist ivuxolimab. The CDR3 reads CASSRRTSGRYNEQFF. The DNA of the CDR3 is TGTGCCAGCAGCCGACGGACTAGCGGGAGGTATAATGAGCAGTTCTTC.